The 9 T cell receptor beta chains below were found in one sample sequenced in a study of blood T cells in healthy people across ages (dated by TCRdb to the mid-2010s). The library relied on 5' RACE. Sequencing instrument: Illumina HiSeq 2500. A second PCR of 7 to 11 cycles was performed with a sample-barcoded 5' primer and a J-beta primer mix. TCRdb trimmed the raw reads at Q25, called clones with MiXCR and kept productive beta chains. Rows merge per CDR3 protein into single entries with the most common DNA and genes. In this sample the table shows about 1,400,000 distinct CDR3 sequences, 42% of which occur a single time. The top ten constitute 7% to 9.5% of the sample. The sequencing sample was made of blood. These receptors were taken from a woman aged 18-29 years in good health.

This chain links TRBV27 with TRBJ2-5; 12 nucleotides align to TRBD2. With 6 bases clipped from V and 4 bases from J, the junction kept 6 bases outside the gene matches. Germline V gene sequence: CDR1 MNHEY, CDR2 SMNVEV (reference sequence). The CDR3 is made up of 15 amino acids. CDR3 DNA sequence: TGTGCCAGCAGCCTAGCGGGAGGGCCCTTAGAGACCCAGTACTTC. It is translated as CASSLAGGPLETQYF.

Many counts were recorded for this clonotype. This chain links TRBV7-9 with TRBJ1-2, with 7 bases lining up with TRBD1. The trim removed 5 bases at V and 3 bases at J, leaving 6 bases unmatched. The CDR3 is made up of 14 amino acids. Germline lookup yields CDR1 SEHNR and CDR2 FQNEAQ (reference sequence). The CDR3 DNA reads as TGTGCCAGCAGCGGGGGACAGACTTACTATGGCTACACCTTC. This sequence encodes CASSGGQTYYGYTF.

In DNA, the CDR3 is TGTGCCACCAGCGAAGACACAGGGAGTGGGGCCAACGTCCTGACTTTC. Translation: CATSEDTGSGANVLTF. The chain joins TRBV15 to TRBJ2-6; maybe TRBD1 (6 bases). The CDR3 contains 16 residues. Per germline, CDR1 LNHNV and CDR2 YYDKDF (reference sequence). Trimming took off 5 bases at V and 3 bases at J, with 14 bases between the two ends.

This chain connects TRBV4-1 to TRBJ2-3, with D uncertain. CDR1 and CDR2 (germline): MGHRA, YSYEKL. The CDR3 has 14 residues. Trimming left V 3 bases short and J 1 base short, with 8 bases between. This CDR3 is CASSQPDGTDTQYF. Written as DNA, the CDR3 is TGCGCCAGCAGCCAGCCGGACGGCACAGATACGCAGTATTTT.

V usage is TRBV27 and J usage is TRBJ1-2; possibly TRBD1 for D (5 bases). Germline V gene lookup returns CDR1 MNHEY and CDR2 SMNVEV (reference sequence). V gave up 7 bases and J gave up 4 bases, with 13 bases separating them. There are 13 residues in the CDR3. The CDR3 sequence: CASTPGRFYGYTF. CDR3 nucleotides: TGTGCCAGCACCCCGGGGCGATTCTATGGCTACACCTTC.

This clonotype appeared a few times. J is TRBJ2-1 and V is TRBV11-2; 11 bases fit TRBD2. Germline V gene data show CDR1 as SGHAT and CDR2 as FQNNGV. The CDR3 consists of 16 residues. V dropped 5 bases and J dropped 7; count of bases not matched to a gene: 10. The chain's CDR3 is CASSPELAGVGNEQFF. The CDR3 region has the DNA TGTGCCAGCAGCCCGGAACTAGCGGGAGTTGGTAATGAGCAGTTCTTC.

This clonotype has more than one count but fewer than ten. The genes are TRBV30 and TRBJ1-2; D gene uncertain. The germline V gene encodes CDR1 GTSNPN and CDR2 SVGIG (reference sequence). This CDR3 has 13 residues. The V end was cut by 0 bases, the J end by 6 bases, with 11 bases between. The CDR3 loop is CAWSVLGLNGYTF. CDR3 DNA sequence: TGTGCCTGGAGTGTACTTGGGTTAAATGGCTACACCTTC.

V and J are TRBV10-3 and TRBJ1-4; a possible D gene is TRBD1 (5 bases). There are 15 residues in the CDR3. The germline V gene has CDR1 ENHRY and CDR2 SYGVKD. The V gene lost 4 bases and the J gene lost 5 bases, with 14 bases spanning the gap. This CDR3 reads CAISARDGENEKLFF. CDR3 in DNA: TGTGCCATCAGTGCCCGGGACGGGGAAAATGAAAAACTGTTTTTT.

This clonotype was observed a few times. CDR3: CASRRGSSSGTQYF. The DNA for the CDR3 is TGTGCCAGCAGACGTGGGAGTTCTTCGGGTACGCAGTATTTT. The chain couples TRBV3-1 to TRBJ2-3, with D possibly matching TRBD2 (5 bases). Germline loops: CDR1 LGHDT, CDR2 YNNKEL (reference sequence). The CDR3 contains 14 residues. Trimming stripped 6 bases from V and 8 bases from J, with 18 bases between.